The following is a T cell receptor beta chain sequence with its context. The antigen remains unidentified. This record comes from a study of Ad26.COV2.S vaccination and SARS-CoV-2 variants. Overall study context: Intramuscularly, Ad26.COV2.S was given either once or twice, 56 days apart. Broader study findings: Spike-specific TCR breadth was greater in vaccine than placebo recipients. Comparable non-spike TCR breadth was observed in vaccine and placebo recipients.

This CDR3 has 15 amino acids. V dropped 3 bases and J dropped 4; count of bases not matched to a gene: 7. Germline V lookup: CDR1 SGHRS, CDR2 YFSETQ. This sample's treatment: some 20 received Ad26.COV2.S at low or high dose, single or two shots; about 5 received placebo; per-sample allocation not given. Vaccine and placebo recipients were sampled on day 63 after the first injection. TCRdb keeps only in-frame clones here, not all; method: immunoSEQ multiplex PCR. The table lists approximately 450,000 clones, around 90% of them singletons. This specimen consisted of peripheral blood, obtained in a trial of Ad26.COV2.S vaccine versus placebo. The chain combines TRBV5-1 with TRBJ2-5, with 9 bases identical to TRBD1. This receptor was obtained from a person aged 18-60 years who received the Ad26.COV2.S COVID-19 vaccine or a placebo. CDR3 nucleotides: TGCGCCAGCAGCTATGGACAGGGGAGCGGAGAGACCCAGTACTTC. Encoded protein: CASSYGQGSGETQYF.